This T cell receptor (beta chain) was recovered during a study of cytomegalovirus exposure and HLA in healthy donors. With 60 Vbeta and 13 Jbeta primers, the PCR was carried out. Sequencing was performed with immunoSEQ multiplex PCR; in TCRdb, only in-frame clones are kept and a portion is missing. This sample's table reports approximately 180,000 clones. CDR1 and CDR2 from the germline V gene are ENHRY and SYGVKD. V lost 4 bases and J lost 1, with 16 bases in between. This CDR3 comprises 16 residues. This chain links TRBV10-3 with TRBJ1-2; no clear D. The sequence was collected from a man under 40 in good health and CMV-seronegative. Sequencing input: PBMCs. CDR3 nucleotides: TGTGCCATCAGTGGGACTGCTGAAAGCCATAACTATGGCTACACCTTC. Residues: CAISGTAESHNYGYTF.